The 2 T cell receptor beta chains reported below all come from one sample, sequenced in a study of T cell responses to AZD1222 COVID-19 vaccine. Produced via immunoSEQ multiplex PCR; TCRdb's table is partial and in-frame only. The table includes 180,000 or so clones, about 90% detected once. Here the sequenced sample was peripheral blood, taken 28 days after the second AZD1222 dose. The origin of the receptors is an adult who received the AZD1222 COVID-19 vaccine.

The V and J genes are TRBV9 and TRBJ2-1; D is possibly TRBD1 (5 bases). The germline V gene has CDR1 SGDLS and CDR2 YYNGEE. V was trimmed by 4 bases and J by 7 bases, leaving 18 bases between them. The CDR3 sequence is 15 residues long. This CDR3 reads CASSLRQTLGNEQFF. In nucleotides, the CDR3 is TGTGCCAGCAGCCTTCGACAGACCTTAGGGAATGAGCAGTTCTTC.

V usage is TRBV10-3 and J usage is TRBJ2-1, with 8 bases fitting TRBD2. V lost 1 base and J lost 6; bases outside the gene matches: 8. CDR3 length equals 16 residues. The germline V gene has CDR1 ENHRY and CDR2 SYGVKD. CDR3 protein: CAISEFSGSRGNEQFF. CDR3 nucleotides: TGTGCCATCAGTGAGTTCAGCGGGAGTAGGGGCAATGAGCAGTTCTTC.